Listed below are T cell receptor beta chains from one sample, sequenced in a study of cytomegalovirus exposure and HLA in healthy donors. Profiling relied on immunoSEQ multiplex PCR, and the TCRdb table lists in-frame clones only, not all of them. The sample has around 39,000 clones. Material: PBMCs. All receptors derive from a male donor in good health and CMV-seronegative. Each CDR3 is given with its conserved first and last residue. A D gene is named only where the DNA matches it firmly.

TRBV18	NA	TRBJ2-3	CASSLVGTSTDTQYF	TGTGCCAGCTCACTTGTGGGCACTAGCACAGATACGCAGTATTTT
TRBV29-1	TRBD1	TRBJ1-5	CSVGRDREYQPQHF	TGCAGCGTTGGACGGGACAGGGAATATCAGCCCCAGCATTTT
TRBV28	NA	TRBJ1-2	CASSYHGGSPSNYGYTF	TGTGCCAGCAGTTACCATGGGGGCAGCCCGTCTAACTATGGCTACACCTTC
TRBV11-1	NA	TRBJ1-1	CASSSGGSPQAFF	TGTGCCAGCAGCTCCGGGGGGTCTCCACAAGCTTTCTTT
TRBV10-1	TRBD1	TRBJ1-1	CASSGGQGPNTEAFF	TGCGCCAGCAGTGGGGGACAGGGGCCGAACACTGAAGCTTTCTTT
TRBV4-1	TRBD1	TRBJ2-7	CASSQEGGSEQYF	TGCGCCAGCAGCCAAGAAGGGGGCTCCGAGCAGTACTTC
TRBV6-1	TRBD2	TRBJ2-1	CASSVNGGYNEQFF	TGTGCCAGCAGTGTTAACGGGGGGTACAATGAGCAGTTCTTC
TRBV11-2	TRBD1	TRBJ1-1	CASSSQGAYTEAFF	TGTGCCAGCAGCTCCCAGGGGGCTTACACTGAAGCTTTCTTT
TRBV14	TRBD1	TRBJ2-1	CASSQDWTGGYNEQFF	TGTGCCAGCAGCCAAGATTGGACAGGGGGGTACAATGAGCAGTTCTTC
TRBV7-6	TRBD2	TRBJ2-2	CASSLSGELAGELFF	TGTGCCAGCAGCCTTAGCGGGGAGTTGGCCGGGGAGCTGTTTTTT
TRBV4-1	TRBD2	TRBJ2-5	CASSQVGTSSETQYF	TGCGCCAGCAGCCAAGTCGGGACTAGCTCGGAGACCCAGTACTTC
TRBV6-1	NA	TRBJ1-4	CASRTAYFEKLFF	TGTGCCAGCAGGACAGCATACTTTGAAAAACTGTTTTTT
TRBV6-5	NA	TRBJ1-3	CASSPLRGTIYF	TGTGCCAGCAGTCCACTTCGGGGCACCATATATTTT
TRBV7-6	TRBD2	TRBJ2-1	CASSLDGTSGGALYNEQFF	TGTGCCAGCAGCTTAGATGGGACTAGCGGGGGGGCTTTGTACAATGAGCAGTTCTTC
TRBV19	TRBD2	TRBJ2-3	CASGTTYTDTQYF	TGTGCCAGCGGGACTACCTACACAGATACGCAGTATTTT
TRBV13	NA	TRBJ1-1	CASSRRDKNTEAFF	TGTGCCAGCAGCCGTCGGGACAAGAACACTGAAGCTTTCTTT
TRBV7-7	NA	TRBJ1-1	CASSQDRNTEAFF	TGTGCCAGCAGTCAGGACAGGAACACTGAAGCTTTCTTT
TRBV7-6	TRBD1	TRBJ2-7	CASSWGTGDSYEQYF	TGTGCCAGCAGCTGGGGGACAGGGGACTCCTACGAGCAGTACTTC
TRBV6-4	NA	TRBJ1-1	CASSVNIGNTEAFF	TGTGCCAGCAGTGTCAATATCGGGAACACTGAAGCTTTCTTT
TRBV6-6	TRBD2	TRBJ2-5	CASSYRTSGVETQYF	TGTGCCAGCAGTTACCGGACTAGCGGGGTGGAGACCCAGTACTTC
TRBV6-6	NA	TRBJ2-5	CASSYSRTGETQYF	TGTGCCAGCAGTTACTCCCGAACCGGGGAGACCCAGTACTTC
TRBV15	NA	TRBJ1-1	CAIQGPLNTEAFF	TGTGCCATCCAGGGGCCGTTGAACACTGAAGCTTTCTTT
TRBV10-3	NA	TRBJ1-2	CAIRHSGPSDYGYTF	TGTGCCATCAGACACAGCGGCCCATCGGATTATGGCTACACCTTC
TRBV19	NA	TRBJ1-5	CASSISGVRGQPQHF	TGTGCCAGTAGTATTTCAGGGGTACGGGGTCAGCCCCAGCATTTT
TRBV9	TRBD1	TRBJ1-5	CASSADRASQPQHF	TGTGCCAGCAGCGCCGACAGGGCGAGTCAGCCCCAGCATTTT
TRBV6-6	TRBD1	TRBJ1-3	CASSYQGAIGNTIYF	TGTGCCAGCAGTTATCAGGGGGCTATTGGAAACACCATATATTTT